The 27 T cell receptor beta chains reported below all come from one sample, sequenced in a study of T-cell reconstitution after alpha-beta-depleted transplantation in children. Unique molecular identifiers featured in how the TCRbeta library was prepared. MiXCR, run by TCRdb on the PCR reads, gives a single entry per CDR3 protein. The data hold under 850,000 distinct CDR3 sequences, with around 14% observed a single time. The sequences come from PBMCs, collected before TCRalphabeta/CD19-depleted stem cell transplant. These receptors originate from a girl aged 2 to 9 with congenital amegakaryocytic thrombocytopenia, due to receive a stem cell transplant.

This clonotype was found many times. This rearrangement joins TRBV5-8 to TRBJ1-5; D is ambiguous. The germline gives CDR1 SGHTS, CDR2 YDEGEE. V lost 3 bases, J lost 2 bases, and 12 bases lay in between. The CDR3 extends over 15 amino acids. This chain's CDR3 is CASSYRGGGNQPQHF. The CDR3, as DNA: TGTGCCAGCAGCTATCGCGGCGGGGGCAATCAGCCCCAGCATTTT.

This clonotype was seen more than once but under ten times. This chain links TRBV7-6 with TRBJ2-5; D remains unclear. V lost 1 base and J lost 1, with 7 bases in between. CDR3 length equals 14 residues. Germline CDR1 SGHVS, CDR2 FNYEAQ. The CDR3 protein is CASSLDRIQETQYF. For the CDR3, the DNA is TGTGCCAGCAGCTTAGATAGAATCCAAGAGACCCAGTACTTC.

CDR3 sequence reads: CASSPGLAGALQETQYF. In nucleotides, the CDR3 is TGTGCCAGCAGTCCAGGACTAGCGGGAGCCCTTCAAGAGACCCAGTACTTC. The gene calls are TRBV12-3 or TRBV12-4 and TRBJ2-5; the match to TRBD2 covers 13 bases. V shed 5 bases, J shed 2 bases, and the junction held 8 bases outside the gene matches. This CDR3 region has 17 residues.

The J gene is TRBJ2-5, the V gene TRBV20-1; a weak D match, TRBD2 (6 bases). The CDR3 runs 13 residues. The ends were cut back, 4 bases at V and 2 bases at J, with 11 bases in the middle. Germline assignment: CDR1 DFQATT and CDR2 SNEGSKA (reference sequence). The CDR3: CSATAGIQETQYF. CDR3 DNA: TGCAGTGCTACCGCGGGAATACAAGAGACCCAGTACTTC.

The table lists this clonotype with many counts. The V gene is TRBV10-3, the J gene TRBJ2-7; D perhaps matches TRBD1 (5 bases). The V gene's germline CDR1 is ENHRY and CDR2 SYGVKD. The V end lost 3 bases, the J end lost 4 bases, and 13 bases lay between the germline ends. The CDR3 contains 14 residues. CDR3 sequence: CAISDIQAVYEQYF. DNA of the CDR3: TGTGCCATCAGTGACATACAGGCCGTGTACGAGCAGTACTTC.

The CDR3 DNA is TGTGCCAGCAGCTTGTTTTCCGGGGCTGGGAGGACCTACGAGCAGTACTTC. Its protein product is CASSLFSGAGRTYEQYF. This chain links TRBV5-5 with TRBJ2-7; D might be TRBD2 (6 bases). V was cut by 1 base and J by 2 bases, with 19 bases left in between. Germline CDR1 and CDR2: SGHKS and YYEKEE (reference sequence). The CDR3 loop spans 17 amino acids.

This clonotype was picked up many times. V usage is TRBV20-1 and J usage is TRBJ2-3, with a weak D call TRBD1 (5 bases). Trimming removed 3 bases from V and 1 base from J, with 11 bases in between. The CDR3 spans 14 residues. CDR1 DFQATT and CDR2 SNEGSKA come from the germline V gene (reference sequence). The DNA of the CDR3 is TGCAGTGCTAGGGACACCAAGGGCACAGATACGCAGTATTTT. Translating it yields CSARDTKGTDTQYF.

This clonotype was seen repeatedly, ten times or more. The V call is TRBV20-1, the J call TRBJ2-1; no firm D call. V lost 0 bases, J lost 8 bases, and 11 bases lay in between. This CDR3 has 13 residues. Germline V gives CDR1 DFQATT, CDR2 SNEGSKA (reference sequence). The CDR3 here is CSAREVLGDEQFF. CDR3 in DNA: TGCAGTGCTAGAGAAGTCCTTGGGGATGAGCAGTTCTTC.

This clonotype was picked up a small number of times. The chain employs TRBV29-1 and TRBJ2-7; a weak D match, TRBD2 (5 bases). The germline gives CDR1 SQVTM, CDR2 ANQGSEA. Trimming cost V 0 bases and J 2 bases, with 14 bases left between them. The CDR3 is 15 residues long. The CDR3 DNA follows: TGCAGCGTTGAAGATCGGGGTGGGCAGACCTACGAGCAGTACTTC. As protein: CSVEDRGGQTYEQYF.

DNA of the CDR3: TGTGCCAGCGATGCAGACACTGAAGCTTTCTTT. It translates to CASDADTEAFF. The V call is TRBV7-9, the J call TRBJ1-1; D call uncertain. CDR1 and CDR2 (germline): SEHNR, FQNEAQ (reference sequence). Trimming took off 8 bases at V and 3 bases at J, with 7 bases between the two ends. This CDR3 has 11 residues.

This clonotype was seen only a few times. The V and J genes are TRBV20-1 and TRBJ2-7; TRBD2 agrees at 8 bases. The V and J ends lost 7 bases and 2 bases, in that order; junction bases with no gene match: 4. This CDR3 spans 12 amino acids. From germline, CDR1 is DFQATT and CDR2 SNEGSKA (reference sequence). The chain's CDR3 is CSGTSGPYEQYF. The CDR3 nucleotides read TGCAGTGGAACTAGCGGACCCTACGAGCAGTACTTC.

Note on this clonotype: One base away lies a much larger clone, so this may be a sequencing read error. V is TRBV27 and J is TRBJ2-1, with 8 bases that match TRBD2. The V gene's germline CDR1 is MNHEY and CDR2 SMNVEV (reference sequence). This CDR3 spans 16 amino acids. The CDR3 is CASSAGGGSTYNEQLF. The CDR3 DNA follows: TGTGCCAGCTCCGCGGGGGGTGGAAGTACCTACAATGAGCAGCTCTTC.

This clonotype was seen a handful of times. V usage is TRBV27 and J usage is TRBJ1-5, with 7 bases identical to TRBD1. Germline loops: CDR1 MNHEY, CDR2 SMNVEV (reference sequence). The CDR3 spans 15 residues. V shed 5 bases, J shed 3 bases, and the junction held 7 bases outside the gene matches. The CDR3 coding sequence is TGTGCCAGCAGTACTGGCGACAGGGCCAATCAGCCCCAGCATTTT. Encoded protein: CASSTGDRANQPQHF.

The genes are TRBV9 and TRBJ2-7, with D possibly being TRBD2 (5 bases). V dropped 0 bases and J dropped 6 bases, with 13 bases sitting between them. This CDR3 contains 14 residues. Germline assignment: CDR1 SGDLS and CDR2 YYNGEE. The CDR3 here is CASSVAGIEGEQYF. The CDR3 nucleotides read TGTGCCAGCAGCGTAGCGGGGATAGAGGGCGAGCAGTACTTC.

This clonotype has at least ten counts. This sequence joins TRBV5-5 and TRBJ2-4; no definite D call. Between the trimmed V and J ends, which lost 4 bases and 7 bases, there was a span of 12 bases. Germline loops: CDR1 SGHKS, CDR2 YYEKEE (reference sequence). The CDR3 is made up of 13 amino acids. The CDR3 loop is CASSLFGRNIQYF. The CDR3 nucleotides read TGTGCCAGCAGCCTATTCGGACGGAACATTCAGTACTTC.

In its sample, this clonotype was seen a few times. The chain carries TRBV5-1 and TRBJ2-2; the D call may be TRBD1 or TRBD2 (5 bases each). Germline V gene sequence: CDR1 SGHRS, CDR2 YFSETQ. This CDR3 region has 16 residues. Trimming removed 0 bases at V and 3 bases at J, with 12 bases between. The DNA for the CDR3 is TGCGCCAGCAGCTTGGACGGGACGATGGACACCGGGGAGCTGTTTTTT. Translated, it gives CASSLDGTMDTGELFF.

Turning to this clonotype: Since a much larger clone is just one base distant, this may be a read error. This chain uses TRBV9 with TRBJ1-5, with D possibly TRBD1 on 5 matching bases. CDR1 and CDR2 (germline): SGDLS, YYNGEE. The CDR3 has 19 residues. V was pared by 1 base and J by 1 base, with 21 bases between. CDR3 bases: TGTGCCAGCAGCGTACGGGCAGGGCACAACCGGCAGAGCAATCAGCCCCAGCATTTT. Its translation is CASSVRAGHNRQSNQPQHF.

This clonotype was seen only a few times. The chain uses TRBV7-2 and TRBJ1-4; TRBD1 is a possible D gene (5 bases). Germline V lookup: CDR1 SGHTA, CDR2 FQGNSA. The CDR3 runs to 13 residues. Trimming shortened V by 5 bases and J by 5 bases, and 9 bases separated the two germline ends. The CDR3 spells CASSGPGNEKLFF. The DNA of the CDR3 is TGTGCCAGCAGCGGTCCAGGGAATGAAAAACTGTTTTTT.

For this clonotype: This may arise from a read error, as a much more abundant clone is one base away. This chain links TRBV20-1 with TRBJ2-1, with unresolved D. The CDR3 runs to 13 residues. The V gene's germline CDR1 is DFQATT and CDR2 SNEGSKA (reference sequence). The CDR3 here is CSASRSSYNEQLF. In nucleotides, the CDR3 is TGCAGTGCTAGTCGCTCCTCCTACAATGAGCAGTTGTTC.

This clonotype was found many times. The CDR3 here is CSASGGELAVSYEQYF. CDR3 nucleotide sequence: TGCAGTGCTAGTGGTGGGGAACTAGCGGTCTCCTACGAGCAGTACTTC. The V call is TRBV20-1, the J call TRBJ2-7; 8 bases are a match to TRBD2. The germline V gene has CDR1 DFQATT and CDR2 SNEGSKA (reference sequence). Trimming cost V 3 bases and J 0 bases; bases outside gene matches: 10. This CDR3 spans 16 amino acids.

Ten or more counts support this clonotype. J is TRBJ1-1 and V is TRBV12-3 or TRBV12-4; the D is unclear. Trimming cost V 3 bases and J 1 base, with 12 bases left between them. The CDR3 loop spans 15 amino acids. CDR3 nucleotide sequence: TGTGCCAGCAGTTTTAACCGGGGTGGGAACACTGAAGCTTTCTTT. Translating gives CASSFNRGGNTEAFF.

This clonotype was recorded at least ten times. This chain links TRBV7-6 with TRBJ2-1, with 7 bases lining up with TRBD2. In germline, CDR1 is SGHVS, CDR2 FNYEAQ. V lost 3 bases and J lost 7; bases outside the gene matches: 9. This CDR3 comprises 15 residues. The CDR3 spells CASSFSSGWKNEQFF. CDR3 DNA: TGTGCCAGCAGCTTCAGTAGCGGGTGGAAAAATGAGCAGTTCTTC.

This clonotype showed up many times. V and J are TRBV7-9 and TRBJ2-7; possibly TRBD2 for D (5 bases). Trimming stripped 3 bases from V and 3 bases from J, with 9 bases between. CDR1 SEHNR and CDR2 FQNEAQ come from the germline V gene (reference sequence). This CDR3 is 13 amino acids long. The CDR3 DNA sequence: TGTGCCAGCAGCTTGGACTTCTACTACGAGCAGTACTTC. Translation: CASSLDFYYEQYF. The entire variable domain, with the rest obtained from reference TRBV7-9 and TRBJ2-7, is as follows: DTGVSQNPRHKITKRGQNVTFRCDPISEHNRLYWYRQTLGQGPEFLTYFQNEAQLEKSRLLSDRFSAERPKGSFSTLEIQRTEQGDSAMYLCASSLDFYYEQYFGPGTRLTVT.

The chain recombines TRBV7-6 with TRBJ2-2; 8 nucleotides line up with TRBD1. J was trimmed by 5 bases and V by 2 bases; bases with no gene match: 7. Germline V gene sequence: CDR1 SGHVS, CDR2 FNYEAQ. This CDR3 is 16 amino acids long. Here the CDR3 DNA reads TGTGCCAGCAGCTTACGGTCAGGGGGCGCGACCGGGGAGCTGTTTTTT. Amino acid sequence: CASSLRSGGATGELFF.

The chain carries TRBV5-5 and TRBJ2-3; D is unresolved. V was cut by 0 bases and J by 3 bases, with 11 bases left in between. Germline V CDR1 and CDR2: SGHKS, YYEKEE (reference sequence). The CDR3 has 15 amino acids. This CDR3 is CASSLDGQPTDTQYF. Here the CDR3 DNA reads TGTGCCAGCAGCTTGGACGGCCAGCCAACAGATACGCAGTATTTT.

This clonotype was found many times. The chain has TRBV12-3 or TRBV12-4 and TRBJ1-4; TRBD1 agrees at 9 bases. The CDR3 has 14 residues. V trimming: 5 bases; J trimming: 7 bases; junction bases outside the gene matches: 5. In DNA, the CDR3 is TGTGCCAGCAGTCCTCGGGACAGGGTTGAAAAACTGTTTTTT. Translating gives CASSPRDRVEKLFF.

This clonotype was picked up many times. V and J are TRBV12-3 or TRBV12-4 and TRBJ2-7, with D unresolved. Between the trimmed V and J ends, which lost 3 bases and 5 bases, there was a span of 14 bases. The CDR3 has 14 residues. The DNA for the CDR3 is TGTGCCAGCAGTTTTCTGGGCGCCAAGAACGAGCAGTACTTC. Its translation is CASSFLGAKNEQYF.